The 32 T cell receptor beta chains presented below share a single source sample, sequenced in a study of T cell responses to AZD1222 COVID-19 vaccine. Only in-frame clones appear in the TCRdb table, and some are missing; sequencing was by immunoSEQ multiplex PCR. This table holds some 64,000 clones, roughly 70% found once. The source material was peripheral blood, sampled on day 0 of AZD1222 vaccination. These receptors were collected from an adult in good health.

The rearrangement joins TRBV24-1 to TRBJ1-2; D remains ambiguous. V lost 8 bases, J lost 8 bases, and 11 bases lay in between. Per germline, CDR1 KGHDR and CDR2 SFDVKD. CDR3 length equals 11 residues. The CDR3 here is CATMSSAGYTF. In DNA form, the CDR3 reads TGTGCCACCATGAGTTCGGCCGGCTACACCTTC.

This chain connects TRBV2 to TRBJ2-1, with 11 nucleotides matching TRBD2. Trimming cost V 6 bases and J 4 bases; bases outside gene matches: 5. Per the germline V gene, CDR1 is SNHLY and CDR2 is FYNNEI. The CDR3 consists of 15 residues. The CDR3 reads CASSVGLAEYNEQFF. The DNA for the CDR3 is TGTGCCAGCAGCGTGGGACTAGCGGAGTACAATGAGCAGTTCTTC.

This chain uses TRBV4-3 with TRBJ1-1; TRBD1 might be the D (6 bases). The CDR3 contains 12 residues. V lost 3 bases, J lost 10 bases, and 12 bases lay in between. Germline V gene data show CDR1 as LGHNA and CDR2 as YSLEER. CDR3 in amino acids: CASSHLTGRAFF. The DNA of the CDR3 is TGCGCCAGCAGCCACCTGACAGGACGAGCTTTCTTT.

The rearrangement uses TRBV3-1 (or the pseudogene TRBV3-2) and TRBJ1-1, with TRBD1 identical over 10 bases. Germline V gene sequence: CDR1 LGHDT, CDR2 YNNKEL (reference sequence). J was trimmed by 0 bases and V by 5 bases; bases with no gene match: 6. The length of the CDR3 is 16 residues. The CDR3 reads CASSGDRGRMNTEAFF. CDR3 nucleotides: TGTGCCAGCAGCGGGGACAGGGGACGAATGAACACTGAAGCTTTCTTT.

This rearrangement joins TRBV9 to TRBJ2-6; D gene uncertain. CDR1 and CDR2 (germline): SGDLS, YYNGEE. CDR3 length: 15 amino acids. Trimming removed 0 bases at V and 0 bases at J, with 4 bases between. The CDR3 region has the DNA TGTGCCAGCAGCGTAGCAGGCTCTGGGGCCAACGTCCTGACTTTC. It specifies CASSVAGSGANVLTF.

The chain links TRBV7-2 to TRBJ2-7, with D perhaps matching TRBD1 (5 bases). The V end lost 5 bases, the J end lost 2 bases, and 16 bases lay between the germline ends. Germline V gene data show CDR1 as SGHTA and CDR2 as FQGNSA. CDR3 length: 15 residues. CDR3 sequence (DNA): TGTGCCAGCAGCGTAGAGGTAGGGGTAGCCTACGAGCAGTACTTC. It yields the protein CASSVEVGVAYEQYF.

The rearrangement joins TRBV2 to TRBJ2-7; D may be TRBD1 (6 bases). This CDR3 is built from 13 residues. V was trimmed by 6 bases and J by 2 bases, leaving 11 bases between them. Germline CDR1 and CDR2: SNHLY and FYNNEI. CDR3 bases: TGTGCCAGCAGGACCGGGACAACCTACGAGCAGTACTTC. This encodes CASRTGTTYEQYF.

This clone was recorded a few times. The V call is TRBV2, the J call TRBJ2-2, with D uncertain. This CDR3 spans 14 amino acids. The germline V gene has CDR1 SNHLY and CDR2 FYNNEI. Trimming took 10 bases from V and 1 from J, leaving 13 bases between them. The CDR3 DNA is TGTGCCACAAAGGAGATGTTGAACACCGGGGAGCTGTTTTTT. Encoded protein: CATKEMLNTGELFF.

This chain uses TRBV28 with TRBJ1-5, with D tentatively TRBD1 (5 bases). Germline CDR1 is MDHEN and CDR2 is SYDVKM. V lost 2 bases and J 7 bases, leaving 12 bases between the germline ends. The CDR3 has 14 amino acids. The CDR3 loop is CASSLQGGGQPQHF. In nucleotides, the CDR3 is TGTGCCAGCAGTTTACAGGGTGGGGGACAGCCCCAGCATTTT.

This sequence joins TRBV18 and TRBJ1-3; no firm D call. The CDR3 consists of 16 residues. Trimming took 1 base from V and 0 from J, leaving 10 bases between them. CDR1 is KGHSH and CDR2 is LQKENI in the germline V gene. The CDR3 nucleotides are TGTGCCAGCTCACCACGGGAAGGAAGCTCTGGAAACACCATATATTTT. Translating gives CASSPREGSSGNTIYF. Supplemented by reference TRBV18 and TRBJ1-3, the full variable domain reads NAGVMQNPRHLVRRRGQEARLRCSPMKGHSHVYWYRQLPEEGLKFMVYLQKENIIDESGMPKERFSAEFPKEGPSILRIQQVVRGDSAAYFCASSPREGSSGNTIYFGEGSWLTVV.

The V and J genes are TRBV24-1 and TRBJ1-1; 11 positions agree with TRBD1. CDR1 is KGHDR, CDR2 SFDVKD, per germline. J lost 4 bases, V lost 4 bases, and 4 bases had no gene match. CDR3 size: 15 residues. The DNA of the CDR3 is TGTGCCACCAGTGAGGGACAGGGGGGAATCACTGAAGCTTTCTTT. It yields the protein CATSEGQGGITEAFF.

The chain recombines TRBV28 with TRBJ1-4; no clear D gene. Trimming took off 2 bases at V and 12 bases at J, with 16 bases between the two ends. In germline, CDR1 is MDHEN, CDR2 SYDVKM. The CDR3 has 14 amino acids. The CDR3 DNA reads as TGTGCCAGCAGTTTAGAGGGCGCCGGAATTGAACTGTTTTTT. This sequence encodes CASSLEGAGIELFF.

The chain has TRBV28 and TRBJ2-1; D is tentatively TRBD1 or TRBD2 (5 bases each). Germline-derived CDR1 and CDR2 are MDHEN and SYDVKM. V lost 4 bases to trimming and J lost 6 bases, with 16 bases between them. The CDR3 has 15 residues. DNA for the CDR3: TGTGCCAGCAGTTACCCCAGGGTCCGGGGCAATGAGCAGTTCTTC. This translates into CASSYPRVRGNEQFF.

The chain couples TRBV28 to TRBJ2-1; D remains unclear. This CDR3 spans 15 amino acids. Germline V lookup: CDR1 MDHEN, CDR2 SYDVKM. Trimming pared 5 bases from V and 1 base from J, leaving 12 bases between. The CDR3 DNA sequence: TGTGCCAGCAGTCTACAGACCGTATCCTACAATGAGCAGTTCTTC. Its translation is CASSLQTVSYNEQFF.

This clone was seen just once. The J gene is TRBJ2-2, the V gene TRBV7-3, with TRBD1 as a possible D gene (5 bases). Trimming stripped 3 bases from V and 6 bases from J, with 8 bases between. Germline CDR1 reads SGHTA; CDR2 reads FQGTGA. The CDR3 has 13 amino acids. CDR3 sequence (DNA): TGTGCCAGCAGCTTGACAGCCCCCGGGGAGCTGTTTTTT. As protein: CASSLTAPGELFF.

This clone was seen only a few times. J is TRBJ1-6 and V is TRBV6-8; D perhaps matches TRBD1 (5 bases). The V end lost 8 bases, the J end lost 0 bases, and 14 bases lay between the germline ends. The CDR3 is made up of 16 amino acids. Germline CDR1 MNHGY, CDR2 SAAAGT. The CDR3 sequence: CASGGEATSYNSPLHF. CDR3 coding DNA: TGTGCCAGCGGAGGGGAGGCGACCTCCTATAATTCACCCCTCCACTTT.

The V call is TRBV6-2 or TRBV6-3, the J call TRBJ2-7, with D possibly being TRBD2 (6 bases). V gave up 2 bases and J gave up 4 bases, with 15 bases separating them. CDR1 MNHEY and CDR2 SVGEGT come from the germline V gene. The CDR3 extends over 15 amino acids. The CDR3: CASSYRGLLKYEQYF. The CDR3 coding sequence is TGTGCCAGCAGTTACCGGGGACTCCTAAAATACGAGCAGTACTTC.

In its sample, this clone was seen a few times. J is TRBJ2-7 and V is TRBV2, with D possibly being TRBD2 (6 bases). V lost 3 bases, J lost 7 bases, and 13 bases lay in between. The germline CDR1 and CDR2 sequences are SNHLY and FYNNEI. This CDR3 has 13 amino acids. This CDR3 is CASSEEGSLEQYF. The CDR3 DNA reads TGTGCCAGCAGTGAGGAGGGGAGCTTAGAGCAGTACTTC.

The chain carries TRBV7-9 and TRBJ1-2, with D perhaps matching TRBD1 (5 bases). The germline gives CDR1 SEHNR, CDR2 FQNEAQ (reference sequence). The CDR3 runs to 15 residues. The V end lost 6 bases, the J end lost 1 base, and 15 bases lay between the germline ends. CDR3 residues: CASRPDSLSNYGYTF. In DNA form, the CDR3 reads TGTGCCAGCAGACCCGACAGCCTGAGTAACTATGGCTACACCTTC.

This clone has more than one count but fewer than ten. The chain couples TRBV28 to TRBJ1-1; D possibly corresponds to TRBD1 (5 bases). Trimming shortened V by 11 bases and J by 5 bases, and 21 bases separated the two germline ends. This CDR3 region has 14 residues. The germline V gene has CDR1 MDHEN and CDR2 SYDVKM. The CDR3 loop reads CAVTPGSWGTEAFF. The CDR3 DNA follows: TGTGCCGTAACCCCAGGGTCCTGGGGGACTGAAGCTTTCTTT.

V usage is TRBV3-1 (or the pseudogene TRBV3-2) and J usage is TRBJ1-1; D unclear. The V gene lost 0 bases and the J gene lost 11 bases, with 16 bases spanning the gap. Germline V gives CDR1 LGHDT, CDR2 YNNKEL (reference sequence). The CDR3 has 14 amino acids. In DNA, the CDR3 is TGTGCCAGCAGCCAAGATCGCCGGCCACATGTGGCTTTCTTT. It specifies CASSQDRRPHVAFF.

This sequence joins TRBV10-3 and TRBJ1-1, with 7 positions matching TRBD1. Per the germline V gene, CDR1 is ENHRY and CDR2 is SYGVKD. Trimming took 3 bases from V and 3 from J; bases not matched to a gene: 4. The CDR3 runs to 14 residues. CDR3 sequence: CAISEDREYTEAFF. CDR3 sequence (DNA): TGTGCCATCAGTGAAGACAGGGAATACACTGAAGCTTTCTTT.

The chain has TRBV2 and TRBJ1-1; 7 bases are shared with TRBD1. V dropped 5 bases and J dropped 7; count of bases not matched to a gene: 7. The CDR3 contains 13 residues. Germline V gives CDR1 SNHLY, CDR2 FYNNEI. The CDR3 region is CASSLDRAGEAFF. CDR3 coding DNA: TGTGCCAGCAGTCTTGACAGGGCTGGTGAAGCTTTCTTT.

This chain connects TRBV24-1 to TRBJ2-2; TRBD2 matches at 9 bases. This CDR3 has 17 residues. Germline V gene sequence: CDR1 KGHDR, CDR2 SFDVKD. Germline trimming cut 4 bases from V and 3 bases from J; bases unmatched to any gene: 8. The CDR3 DNA sequence: TGTGCCACCAGTGACCCCGGGCTAGCGGGATACACCGGGGAGCTGTTTTTT. Its protein is CATSDPGLAGYTGELFF.

The rearrangement uses TRBV19 and TRBJ1-1, with D perhaps matching TRBD1 (6 bases). CDR3 size: 13 residues. Germline lookup yields CDR1 LNHDA and CDR2 SQIVND (reference sequence). V lost 10 bases and J 1 base, leaving 13 bases between the germline ends. The CDR3 is CATSPQGNTEAFF. The CDR3 DNA reads TGTGCCACAAGCCCACAGGGGAACACTGAAGCTTTCTTT. Filled out from reference TRBV19 and TRBJ1-1, the complete variable domain reads DGGITQSPKYLFRKEGQNVTLSCEQNLNHDAMYWYRQDPGQGLRLIYYSQIVNDFQKGDIAEGYSVSREKKESFPLTVTSAQKNPTAFYLCATSPQGNTEAFFGQGTRLTVV.

The chain's CDR3 is CASSHQAYGYTF. CDR3 sequence (DNA): TGTGCCAGCAGCCATCAGGCCTATGGCTACACCTTC. J is TRBJ1-2 and V is TRBV11-2; D is unclear. V lost 5 bases and J 4 bases, leaving 8 bases between the germline ends. The CDR3 spans 12 residues. From germline, CDR1 is SGHAT and CDR2 FQNNGV.

The chain uses TRBV7-2 and TRBJ2-5; D may be TRBD1 or TRBD2 (5 bases each). CDR3 size: 15 residues. Trimming took off 4 bases at V and 4 bases at J, with 16 bases between the two ends. The germline gives CDR1 SGHTA, CDR2 FQGNSA. CDR3 amino acids: CASSSGPSKGETQYF. The CDR3 DNA reads as TGTGCCAGCAGCTCGGGACCCTCGAAGGGAGAGACCCAGTACTTC.

CDR3 protein: CASSQTGETATNEKLFF. DNA of the CDR3: TGTGCCAGCAGCCAGACAGGGGAAACTGCAACTAATGAAAAACTGTTTTTT. The rearrangement links TRBV5-5 to TRBJ1-4; the match to TRBD1 covers 8 bases. V lost 4 bases, J lost 0 bases, and 8 bases stayed unmatched. The germline V gene encodes CDR1 SGHKS and CDR2 YYEKEE (reference sequence). This CDR3 is built from 17 residues. Together with reference TRBV5-5 and TRBJ1-4, the CDR3 gives the full variable domain: DAGVTQSPTHLIKTRGQQVTLRCSPISGHKSVSWYQQVLGQGPQFIFQYYEKEERGRGNFPDRFSARQFPNYSSELNVNALLLGDSALYLCASSQTGETATNEKLFFGSGTQLSVL.

The rearrangement links TRBV15 to TRBJ2-5, with D unclear. CDR1 LNHNV and CDR2 YYDKDF come from the germline V gene (reference sequence). CDR3 length: 14 amino acids. Trimming shortened V by 0 bases and J by 7 bases, and 12 bases separated the two germline ends. Here the CDR3 DNA reads TGTGCCACCAGCAGAGATCGGAAAGATGGGACCCAGTACTTC. Translating it yields CATSRDRKDGTQYF. Supplemented by reference TRBV15 and TRBJ2-5, the full variable domain reads DAMVIQNPRYQVTQFGKPVTLSCSQTLNHNVMYWYQQKSSQAPKLLFHYYDKDFNNEADTPDNFQSRRPNTSFCFLDIRSPGLGDTAMYLCATSRDRKDGTQYFGPGTRLLVL.

This clone was seen a few times. The V gene is TRBV28, the J gene TRBJ1-1; tentatively, D is TRBD1 (5 bases). The CDR3 is 15 residues long. Between the trimmed V and J ends, which lost 6 bases and 3 bases, there was a span of 17 bases. The V gene's germline CDR1 is MDHEN and CDR2 SYDVKM. CDR3 nucleotide sequence: TGTGCCAGCAGAGCTGACAGCGGCCAATACACTGAAGCTTTCTTT. Translation gives CASRADSGQYTEAFF.

CDR3 coding DNA: TGTGCCAGCAGTCCACAATCAACTAATGAAAAACTGTTTTTT. It translates to CASSPQSTNEKLFF. This chain uses TRBV27 with TRBJ1-4, with D hard to call. The ends were cut back, 5 bases at V and 0 bases at J, with 7 bases in the middle. This CDR3 has 14 amino acids. CDR1 and CDR2 from the germline V gene are MNHEY and SMNVEV (reference sequence).

The rearrangement joins TRBV18 to TRBJ2-2, with D unclear. CDR1 and CDR2 from the germline V gene are KGHSH and LQKENI. V lost 3 bases and J 2 bases, leaving 1 base between the germline ends. CDR3 size: 12 residues. CDR3 region: CASSPNTGELFF. DNA for the CDR3: TGTGCCAGCTCACCTAACACCGGGGAGCTGTTTTTT. The full variable domain, with the rest looked up from reference TRBV18 and TRBJ2-2, is NAGVMQNPRHLVRRRGQEARLRCSPMKGHSHVYWYRQLPEEGLKFMVYLQKENIIDESGMPKERFSAEFPKEGPSILRIQQVVRGDSAAYFCASSPNTGELFFGEGSRLTVL.